What follows is one TCR beta chain and its context. Its antigen is as yet unknown. The primer mix had 60 Vbeta and 13 Jbeta primers. Per the authors' pipeline: As a later analysis found, there were 78 million or so unique TCR beta chains, of which roughly 11 million were shared. Profiling relied on immunoSEQ multiplex PCR, and the TCRdb table lists in-frame clones only, not all of them. The V and J calls and clone size are taken from that table; D and trimming were inferred from the DNA. The sample consists of around 200,000 clones, approximately 80% of them appearing once. This sample is drawn from a study of cytomegalovirus exposure and HLA in healthy donors. Whole-study results and caveats: Later analysis found that TCR beta chains associated with HLA were more clonally expanded than other, equally common chains. Later analysis placed DRB1 highest and HLA-C lowest in TCR association rates, which differed by HLA locus. A later analysis reportedly found that, within productive TCRs, an Asian-associated ancestry cluster had fewer N-insertions than the mean observed across the approximately 690 donors.

Sequenced sample: PBMCs. The sequence came from a woman between 45 and 60 years old in good health and CMV-seropositive.

DNA of the CDR3: TGTGCCAGCTCACCCGGACTAGCGGGGTACAATGAGCAGTTCTTC. Translation: CASSPGLAGYNEQFF. The gene calls are TRBV18 and TRBJ2-1; 12 bases map to TRBD2. Trimming removed 3 bases from V and 4 bases from J; junction bases left unmatched: 1. The length of the CDR3 is 15 residues. Germline assignment: CDR1 KGHSH and CDR2 LQKENI. Using reference TRBV18 and TRBJ2-1 for the parts outside the CDR3, the full variable domain is NAGVMQNPRHLVRRRGQEARLRCSPMKGHSHVYWYRQLPEEGLKFMVYLQKENIIDESGMPKERFSAEFPKEGPSILRIQQVVRGDSAAYFCASSPGLAGYNEQFFGPGTRLTVL.